These 8 T cell receptor beta chains share one sample of origin, sequenced in a study of cytomegalovirus exposure and HLA in healthy donors. TCRdb keeps only in-frame clones here, not all; method: immunoSEQ multiplex PCR. The sample includes tens of thousands of clones, about 88% of them seen just once. The specimen was PBMCs. All receptors come from a man aged 18 to 29 in good health and CMV-seronegative.

This chain joins TRBV29-1 and TRBJ2-2; D is possibly TRBD1 (5 bases). V was shortened by 5 bases and J by 5 bases, with 9 bases between the two germline ends. The length of the CDR3 is 12 residues. The V gene's germline CDR1 is SQVTM and CDR2 ANQGSEA. The chain's CDR3 is CSVSGPTGELFF. The DNA for the CDR3 is TGCAGCGTTTCAGGGCCAACCGGGGAGCTGTTTTTT.

The sample holds one count of this clone. The CDR3 region is CASSYAPGQGYEQYF. The DNA of the CDR3 is TGTGCCAGCAGTTACGCCCCGGGACAGGGATACGAGCAGTACTTC. The chain recombines TRBV5-6 with TRBJ2-7, with 9 bases fitting TRBD1. The J segment lost 4 bases and the V segment lost 5 bases, leaving 10 bases of the junction unmatched. The CDR3 loop spans 15 amino acids. Germline-derived CDR1 and CDR2 are SGHDT and YYEEEE.

The rearrangement uses TRBV4-1 and TRBJ2-2; 10 positions agree with TRBD2. The CDR3 length is 17 residues. J lost 7 bases, V lost 4 bases, and 12 bases had no gene match. CDR1 is MGHRA, CDR2 YSYEKL, per germline. CDR3 loop: CASSPHWSLAGVGELFF. The DNA for the CDR3 is TGCGCCAGCAGCCCACATTGGTCCCTAGCGGGGGTCGGGGAGCTGTTTTTT.

The genes are TRBV19 and TRBJ2-7; 7 bases fit TRBD1. Germline V lookup: CDR1 LNHDA, CDR2 SQIVND (reference sequence). The CDR3 runs to 13 residues. After removal of 6 bases from V and 5 bases from J, the junction contained 7 bases not matched to a gene. CDR3 in amino acids: CASSDRVFNEQYF. In nucleotides, the CDR3 is TGTGCCAGTAGCGACAGGGTATTCAACGAGCAGTACTTC.

The V and J genes are TRBV7-9 and TRBJ2-7; D may be TRBD1 (6 bases). Germline-derived CDR1 and CDR2 are SEHNR and FQNEAQ (reference sequence). CDR3 length equals 15 residues. Between the trimmed V and J ends, which lost 1 base and 5 bases, there was a span of 15 bases. CDR3: CASSLVSAGANEQYF. CDR3 nucleotides: TGTGCCAGCAGCTTAGTATCGGCAGGGGCAAACGAGCAGTACTTC.

The chain couples TRBV7-2 to TRBJ2-7, with D possibly matching TRBD2 (6 bases). CDR1 and CDR2 (germline): SGHTA, FQGNSA. V was trimmed by 1 base and J by 3 bases, leaving 10 bases between them. The CDR3 spans 14 residues. CDR3 DNA sequence: TGTGCCAGCAGCTTAGGGGACTTGCGCTACGAGCAGTACTTC. It yields the protein CASSLGDLRYEQYF.

V usage is TRBV7-2 and J usage is TRBJ2-2; 7 positions match TRBD2. The CDR3 covers 16 residues. Germline assignment: CDR1 SGHTA and CDR2 FQGNSA. Germline trimming cut 1 base from V and 6 bases from J; bases unmatched to any gene: 8. Here the CDR3 reads CASSLVGGRGSGELFF. CDR3 in DNA: TGTGCCAGCAGCTTAGTGGGCGGGAGAGGGTCCGGGGAGCTGTTTTTT.

The chain combines TRBV9 with TRBJ2-1, with 13 bases lining up with TRBD2. V lost 4 bases, J lost 10 bases, and 8 bases stayed unmatched. The germline V gene has CDR1 SGDLS and CDR2 YYNGEE. The CDR3 extends over 15 amino acids. The CDR3 sequence: CASSPGLAGVHEQFF. CDR3 nucleotide sequence: TGTGCCAGCAGCCCAGGACTAGCGGGAGTTCACGAGCAGTTCTTC.